The source of this TCR beta chain is a study of tumor-infiltrating lymphocytes in primary liver carcinoma. Turning to this clonotype: The antigen is unknown. A much larger clone differs by one base, so this may be a read error.

The input was around 530 ng total RNA; TCR beta cDNA was made from it with a constant-region primer. Slightly modified ARM-PCR served as the procedure for the TCR beta libraries. These libraries came from three rounds of nested multiplex PCR. Two initial PCR rounds of around 9 cycles each paired TRBV1-TRBV30 forward primers with a C-beta reverse primer. Each CDR3 protein is one row after TCRdb ran MiXCR on the multiplex PCR reads. This table has about 350,000 distinct CDR3 sequences, less than 75% appearing once. The ends were cut back, 1 base at V and 2 bases at J, with 9 bases in the middle. CDR1 and CDR2 (germline): MNHNY, SVGAGI (reference sequence). The CDR3 sequence is 15 residues long. Study outcomes and limitations: Unsorted bulk sampling ruled out any CD4+ versus CD8+ repertoire comparison. Relative to tumor region pairs, the tumor-adjacent and tumor-blood pairs showed overlap that was lower.

Germline DNA was also extracted, with blood RNA taken from unsorted whole blood. Presurgery, 3 to 4 milliliters of peripheral blood were collected. The genes are TRBV6-6 and TRBJ1-5; a possible D gene is TRBD1 (5 bases). This TCR derives from a man aged 40-49 years with primary liver carcinoma and hepatitis B virus infection. Sequenced: peripheral blood. The CDR3: CASSYWGFGNQPQHF. The CDR3 region has the DNA TGTGCCAGCAGTTACTGGGGGTTTGGCAATCAGCCCCAGCATTTT.